Shown below are 7 T cell receptor beta chains from a single sample sequenced in a study of cytomegalovirus exposure and HLA in healthy donors. PCR was performed using 60 Vbeta and 13 Jbeta primers. Data came from immunoSEQ multiplex PCR; TCRdb stores just in-frame clones and leaves some out. The data hold 200,000 to 250,000 clones, with approximately 90% observed a single time. What was sequenced was PBMCs. The receptors originated from a woman under 30 in good health and CMV-seronegative.

CDR3 nucleotide sequence: TGTGCCAGCAGCTTGCTAGCGGGAGGGAACACCGGGGAGCTGTTTTTT. The encoded protein is CASSLLAGGNTGELFF. The chain joins TRBV4-2 to TRBJ2-2; 11 bases align to TRBD2. The CDR3 length is 16 residues. Germline trimming cut 5 bases from V and 1 base from J; bases unmatched to any gene: 3. The germline V gene encodes CDR1 LGHNA and CDR2 YNFKEQ.

The chain is built from TRBV7-9 and TRBJ2-1; no reliable D call. V lost 5 bases to trimming and J lost 2 bases, with 13 bases between them. Germline CDR1 reads SEHNR; CDR2 reads FQNEAQ (reference sequence). This CDR3 spans 15 amino acids. CDR3 sequence reads: CASSGERITYNEQFF. As DNA, the CDR3 is TGTGCCAGCAGCGGAGAGAGGATTACCTACAATGAGCAGTTCTTC.

V gene TRBV5-1 combines with J gene TRBJ2-1; weak D call: TRBD1 (5 bases). This CDR3 region has 15 residues. Between the trimmed V and J ends, which lost 9 bases and 8 bases, there was a span of 24 bases. CDR1 SGHRS and CDR2 YFSETQ come from the germline V gene. CDR3 protein: CAIPPRLPSRDEQFF. CDR3 DNA sequence: TGCGCCATCCCTCCCCGGCTCCCCTCCAGGGATGAGCAGTTCTTC.

CDR3 sequence reads: CASSPGTGGRSYTF. The DNA for the CDR3 is TGCGCCAGCAGCCCAGGGACAGGGGGTCGGAGCTACACCTTC. This sequence joins TRBV5-1 and TRBJ1-2; TRBD1 agrees at 11 bases. Germline loops: CDR1 SGHRS, CDR2 YFSETQ. Germline trimming cut 4 bases from V and 9 bases from J; bases unmatched to any gene: 8. The CDR3 runs to 14 residues.

The chain combines TRBV7-6 with TRBJ2-1, with 7 bases aligning to TRBD2. This CDR3 comprises 14 residues. Germline V gives CDR1 SGHVS, CDR2 FNYEAQ. DNA of the CDR3: TGTTGGGGGAGGGCCAAAGAAACCTACAATGAGCAGTTCTTC. Amino acids: CWGRAKETYNEQFF.

This chain connects TRBV19 to TRBJ1-5; D may be TRBD1 (5 bases). V lost 3 bases to trimming and J lost 2 bases, with 20 bases between them. Germline V gene lookup returns CDR1 LNHDA and CDR2 SQIVND (reference sequence). The CDR3 loop spans 18 amino acids. CDR3 residues: CASSISKFTGVGNQPQHF. Here the CDR3 DNA reads TGTGCCAGTAGTATCTCAAAGTTTACGGGGGTTGGCAATCAGCCCCAGCATTTT. The full variable domain, its missing parts supplied by reference TRBV19 and TRBJ1-5, is DGGITQSPKYLFRKEGQNVTLSCEQNLNHDAMYWYRQDPGQGLRLIYYSQIVNDFQKGDIAEGYSVSREKKESFPLTVTSAQKNPTAFYLCASSISKFTGVGNQPQHFGDGTRLSIL.

This chain connects TRBV13 to TRBJ2-7; D might be TRBD1 (9 bases). The V gene lost 3 bases and the J gene lost 3 bases, with 21 bases spanning the gap. This CDR3 region has 17 residues. Germline values: CDR1 PRHDT, CDR2 FYEKMQ (reference sequence). The CDR3 sequence: CASSFVGGDREGYEQYF. The CDR3 nucleotides read TGTGCCAGCAGCTTCGTCGGGGGGGACAGGGAAGGCTACGAGCAGTACTTC.